The 21 T cell receptor beta chains below were found in one sample sequenced in a study of cytomegalovirus exposure and HLA in healthy donors. The PCR employed 60 Vbeta primers together with 13 Jbeta primers. Only in-frame clones appear in the TCRdb table, and some are missing; sequencing was by immunoSEQ multiplex PCR. The data contain about 120,000 clones, about 68% of them singletons. The sample comprised PBMCs. These TCRs come from a woman between 45 and 60 years old in good health and CMV-seropositive.

The chain is built from TRBV28 and TRBJ1-1, with D perhaps TRBD1 (5 bases). Germline CDR1 is MDHEN and CDR2 is SYDVKM. Trimming took off 10 bases at V and 4 bases at J, with 13 bases between the two ends. This CDR3 has 12 amino acids. The CDR3 DNA sequence: TGTGCCACGAGTTTGGGGGGCACTGAAGCTTTCTTT. Translation: CATSLGGTEAFF. The full variable domain, its missing parts supplied by reference TRBV28 and TRBJ1-1, is DVKVTQSSRYLVKRTGEKVFLECVQDMDHENMFWYRQDPGLGLRLIYFSYDVKMKEKGDIPEGYSVSREKKERFSLILESASTNQTSMYLCATSLGGTEAFFGQGTRLTVV.

This clone has only a few counts. The rearrangement links TRBV6-6 to TRBJ1-5, with TRBD1 matching over 8 bases. J lost 5 bases, V lost 3 bases, and 9 bases had no gene match. Germline lookup yields CDR1 MNHNY and CDR2 SVGAGI (reference sequence). CDR3 length: 16 residues. CDR3 sequence: CASSYNAGGRDQPQHF. In DNA form, the CDR3 reads TGTGCCAGCAGTTATAATGCAGGGGGCAGGGATCAGCCCCAGCATTTT.

This clone was picked up a small number of times. The rearrangement uses TRBV7-2 and TRBJ2-5; D might be TRBD2 (6 bases). Trimming cost V 4 bases and J 2 bases, with 11 bases left between them. The length of the CDR3 is 14 residues. CDR1 SGHTA and CDR2 FQGNSA come from the germline V gene. CDR3 loop: CASSSTSRQETQYF. The CDR3 DNA sequence: TGTGCCAGCAGCTCCACTAGCAGGCAAGAGACCCAGTACTTC.

The V and J genes are TRBV7-2 and TRBJ1-4; D remains ambiguous. Germline CDR1 reads SGHTA; CDR2 reads FQGNSA. V was shortened by 5 bases and J by 6 bases, with 13 bases between the two germline ends. This CDR3 has 14 amino acids. CDR3 DNA sequence: TGTGCCAGCAGCCGACAAGGACTCGATGAAAAACTGTTTTTT. As protein: CASSRQGLDEKLFF. The full variable domain, its missing parts supplied by reference TRBV7-2 and TRBJ1-4, is GAGVSQSPSNKVTEKGKDVELRCDPISGHTALYWYRQSLGQGLEFLIYFQGNSAPDKSGLPSDRFSAERTGGSVSTLTIQRTQQEDSAVYLCASSRQGLDEKLFFGSGTQLSVL.

The genes are TRBV4-3 and TRBJ2-1; TRBD2 matches at 9 bases. Germline V gene sequence: CDR1 LGHNA, CDR2 YSLEER. After removal of 0 bases from V and 6 bases from J, the junction contained 9 bases not matched to a gene. The CDR3 has 17 residues. This CDR3 reads CASSQEGLAGPINEQFF. The CDR3 DNA reads TGCGCCAGCAGCCAAGAGGGACTAGCAGGCCCCATCAATGAGCAGTTCTTC.

This chain uses TRBV19 with TRBJ1-2, with TRBD1 as a possible D gene (6 bases). Deletions cut 10 bases from V and 9 bases from J, with 21 bases between. The CDR3 is 13 amino acids. The germline V gene encodes CDR1 LNHDA and CDR2 SQIVND (reference sequence). The CDR3 spells CATSIATRDSYTF. Written as DNA, the CDR3 is TGTGCCACATCAATAGCGACGAGGGACAGCTACACCTTC.

The V call is TRBV7-2, the J call TRBJ1-6; TRBD1 matches at 9 bases. V was pared by 0 bases and J by 9 bases, with 3 bases of the junction left unmatched. The CDR3 has 15 amino acids. The germline V gene has CDR1 SGHTA and CDR2 FQGNSA. CDR3 nucleotides: TGTGCCAGCAGCTTAGCAGTGACAGGGGGTTCACCCCTCCACTTT. Translated: CASSLAVTGGSPLHF.

The V and J genes are TRBV19 and TRBJ2-1; 9 bases are shared with TRBD2. Germline V gives CDR1 LNHDA, CDR2 SQIVND (reference sequence). Unmatched junction bases numbered 3, after V lost 7 bases and J lost 2 bases. The CDR3 length is 14 residues. For the CDR3, the DNA is TGTGCCAGTAAGATAGCGGGGGCCTACAATGAGCAGTTCTTC. Encoded protein: CASKIAGAYNEQFF.

This clone was counted only a few times. The genes are TRBV7-2 and TRBJ1-3; 9 bases map to TRBD1. V trimming: 1 base; J trimming: 0 bases; junction bases outside the gene matches: 4. The germline gives CDR1 SGHTA, CDR2 FQGNSA. The CDR3 covers 17 residues. CDR3 region: CASSLGTGVLSGNTIYF. The CDR3 DNA sequence: TGTGCCAGCAGCTTAGGGACAGGGGTCCTCTCTGGAAACACCATATATTTT.

J is TRBJ1-1 and V is TRBV6-5; 7 bases are a match to TRBD1. Per germline, CDR1 MNHEY and CDR2 SVGAGI. This CDR3 is built from 14 residues. The trim removed 6 bases at V and 1 base at J, leaving 5 bases unmatched. CDR3 in DNA: TGTGCCAGCAGGGGAGGACAGGCGAACACTGAAGCTTTCTTT. Translated: CASRGGQANTEAFF.

The rearrangement joins TRBV6-5 to TRBJ2-3; D perhaps matches TRBD2 (6 bases). The CDR3 has 15 amino acids. Trimming pared 6 bases from V and 3 bases from J, leaving 16 bases between. Germline CDR1 and CDR2: MNHEY and SVGAGI. This CDR3 reads CASSLMGGSTDTQYF. The CDR3 bases are TGTGCCAGCAGCCTCATGGGGGGATCAACAGATACGCAGTATTTT.

This clone was detected once. V is TRBV30 and J is TRBJ2-1; TRBD2 might be the D (5 bases). V dropped 2 bases and J dropped 10 bases, with 18 bases sitting between them. CDR1 is GTSNPN, CDR2 SVGIG, per germline (reference sequence). The CDR3 totals 14 residues. CDR3 in DNA: TGTGCCTGGAGTACCGGGGTCACGGCAGGCGAGCAGTTCTTC. It codes for CAWSTGVTAGEQFF.

This clone has only a few counts. This chain joins TRBV7-6 and TRBJ1-1; D unresolved. V lost 5 bases, J lost 6 bases, and 13 bases lay in between. The CDR3 is made up of 13 amino acids. Germline values: CDR1 SGHVS, CDR2 FNYEAQ. CDR3 loop: CASSPDLGAEAFF. CDR3 DNA sequence: TGTGCCAGCAGCCCGGACCTGGGAGCTGAAGCTTTCTTT.

The J gene is TRBJ2-1, the V gene TRBV12-5, with 9 bases fitting TRBD2. This CDR3 is built from 17 residues. With V trimmed by 4 bases and J by 2 bases, 9 bases remained unmatched. Per germline, CDR1 LGHNT and CDR2 FRNRAP. CDR3 loop: CASGSPSAGGPYNEQFF. DNA of the CDR3: TGTGCTAGTGGTTCCCCGTCAGCGGGGGGCCCCTACAATGAGCAGTTCTTC.

This clone was counted only a few times. The gene calls are TRBV7-9 and TRBJ2-7; the match to TRBD1 covers 7 bases. Germline CDR1 SEHNR, CDR2 FQNEAQ (reference sequence). This CDR3 spans 13 amino acids. The V segment lost 4 bases and the J segment 4 bases; nucleotides outside the gene matches: 4. The CDR3 protein is CASSWDSPYEQYF. DNA of the CDR3: TGTGCCAGCAGCTGGGACAGCCCTTACGAGCAGTACTTC.

J is TRBJ2-7 and V is TRBV7-7; D might be TRBD1 (6 bases). The germline V gene encodes CDR1 SSHAT and CDR2 FNYEAQ (reference sequence). Trimming stripped 3 bases from V and 7 bases from J, with 19 bases between. The CDR3 consists of 15 residues. The CDR3 protein is CASSLGAPGQGEQYF. CDR3 nucleotide sequence: TGTGCCAGCAGCTTGGGGGCTCCGGGACAAGGGGAGCAGTACTTC.

The chain combines TRBV5-4 with TRBJ2-3; 7 bases align to TRBD2. CDR1 SGHNT and CDR2 YYREEE come from the germline V gene (reference sequence). J lost 1 base, V lost 7 bases, and 9 bases had no gene match. The CDR3 totals 15 residues. CDR3 in amino acids: CASAGVGQGTDTQYF. The CDR3 DNA reads as TGTGCCAGCGCGGGGGTGGGTCAGGGCACAGATACGCAGTATTTT.

This sequence joins TRBV18 and TRBJ2-2; 7 positions agree with TRBD1. Germline trimming cut 0 bases from V and 2 bases from J; bases unmatched to any gene: 3. This CDR3 is built from 16 residues. Germline values: CDR1 KGHSH, CDR2 LQKENI. The CDR3 DNA sequence: TGTGCCAGCTCACCACCTTGGACAGGAAACACCGGGGAGCTGTTTTTT. Its translation is CASSPPWTGNTGELFF. The full variable domain, its missing parts supplied by reference TRBV18 and TRBJ2-2, is NAGVMQNPRHLVRRRGQEARLRCSPMKGHSHVYWYRQLPEEGLKFMVYLQKENIIDESGMPKERFSAEFPKEGPSILRIQQVVRGDSAAYFCASSPPWTGNTGELFFGEGSRLTVL.

V and J are TRBV13 and TRBJ1-2; the D is unclear. There are 13 residues in the CDR3. Trimming left V 3 bases short and J 8 bases short, with 13 bases between. Per germline, CDR1 PRHDT and CDR2 FYEKMQ (reference sequence). DNA for the CDR3: TGTGCCAGCAGCTTGACTGGGAGAGAAGGCTACACCTTC. This sequence encodes CASSLTGREGYTF.

The chain recombines TRBV10-1 with TRBJ2-1; 8 bases line up with TRBD2. This CDR3 comprises 13 residues. Germline trimming cut 5 bases from V and 7 bases from J; bases unmatched to any gene: 4. Germline loops: CDR1 WNHNN, CDR2 SYGVQD (reference sequence). The CDR3 region has the DNA TGCGCCAGCAGTAGGAGCGGGAGTAATGAGCAGTTCTTC. Translation: CASSRSGSNEQFF.

The chain combines TRBV9 with TRBJ1-1; possibly TRBD1 for D (6 bases). Germline V lookup: CDR1 SGDLS, CDR2 YYNGEE. Trimming left V 4 bases short and J 2 bases short, with 18 bases between. The CDR3 length is 16 residues. DNA of the CDR3: TGTGCCAGCAGCCGGGGGGACACTCCGGTAAACACTGAAGCTTTCTTT. Protein sequence: CASSRGDTPVNTEAFF.